The text below deals with one TCR beta chain. Germline CDR1 and CDR2: KGHSH and LQKENI. The CDR3 is 17 residues long. The V end was cut by 3 bases, the J end by 2 bases, with 19 bases between. This entry comes from a study of blood T cell repertoires in COVID-19. Study background: Samples representing acute and convalescent COVID-19 were sourced from the United States, Italy and Spain.

This table comes from immunoSEQ multiplex PCR, and its TCRdb copy is limited to in-frame clones, with some not included. This sample has some 200,000 clones, with roughly 90% found just once. This sequence originates from a woman under 30 who had recovered from COVID-19. Sample: PBMCs or T cells enriched from blood (not recorded which). The chain couples TRBV18 to TRBJ2-5; tentative D call: TRBD2 (5 bases). The CDR3 DNA reads TGTGCCAGCTCACCCGGGAACCGTCCGAGCAAACAAGAGACCCAGTACTTC. Its protein is CASSPGNRPSKQETQYF.